The TCR beta chain under discussion was sequenced for a study of T cells expressing NK-cell markers. The overall study: Repertoire data for TCR beta were derived from sorted T cells (CD3+CD56+NKG2C+, CD3+CD56+NKG2C- and CD3+CD56-NKG2C+).

On this clonotype: Its antigen is not identified.

General study points: Dominant NKG2C+ clonotypes made up about 1.0-7.0% of CD8+ T cells in several donors. Four donors showed these clonotypes also leading the CD3+CD56-NKG2C+ fraction.

Germline V CDR1 and CDR2: DFQATT, SNEGSKA (reference sequence). This CDR3 contains 17 residues. Libraries used 5'RACE template switching adding universal primer site and UMIs. TCRdb re-analyzed the 5' RACE reads; it lists each CDR3 protein once, without DNA. The table for this sample gives 350,000 to 400,000 distinct CDR3 sequences. The chain links TRBV20-1 to TRBJ2-1; TCRdb picks TRBD2, but there is no DNA to check that call. Sequencing used blood T cells: a sorted CD56 or NKG2C T cell subset, CD4+ or CD8+ T cells, or bulk PBMC T cells (not recorded which). This clonotype was sampled from a woman in her 50s in good health. CDR3 sequence reads: CSAREAASGTLYNEQFF.